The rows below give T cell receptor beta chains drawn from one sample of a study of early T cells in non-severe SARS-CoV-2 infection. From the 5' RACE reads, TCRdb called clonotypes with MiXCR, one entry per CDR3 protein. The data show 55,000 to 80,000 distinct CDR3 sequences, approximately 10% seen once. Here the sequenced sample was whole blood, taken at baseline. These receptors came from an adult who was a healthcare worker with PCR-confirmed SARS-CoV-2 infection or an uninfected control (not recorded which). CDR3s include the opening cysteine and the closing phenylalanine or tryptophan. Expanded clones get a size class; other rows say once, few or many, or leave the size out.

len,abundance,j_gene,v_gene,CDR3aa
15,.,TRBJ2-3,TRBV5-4,CASSQTRSGTDTQYF
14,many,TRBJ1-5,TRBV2,CASSEANRIQPQHF
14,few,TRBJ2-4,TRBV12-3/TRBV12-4,CASRITSGKNIQYF
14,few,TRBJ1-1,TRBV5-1,CASSLVFGDTEAFF
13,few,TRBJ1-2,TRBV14,CASSPGGHYGYTF
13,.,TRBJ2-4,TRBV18,CASSPDIPNIQYF
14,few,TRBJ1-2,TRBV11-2,CASSLDSLGVGYTF
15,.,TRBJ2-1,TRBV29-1,CSVDIRDRVYSEQFF
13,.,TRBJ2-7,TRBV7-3,CASSLQGGYEQYF
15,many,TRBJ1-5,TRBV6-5,CASRPTGVSNQPQHF
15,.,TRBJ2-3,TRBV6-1,CASSALAGGADTQYF
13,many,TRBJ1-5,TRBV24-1,CATSTGWSQPQHF
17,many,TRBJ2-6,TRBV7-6,CASSPLINWSGANVLTF
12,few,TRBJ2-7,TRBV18,CASSPLPNEQYF
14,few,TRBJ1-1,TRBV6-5,CASSRGGDFTEAFF
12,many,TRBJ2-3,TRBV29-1,CSVQEGTDTQYF
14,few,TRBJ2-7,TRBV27,CASSPLGGGHEQYF
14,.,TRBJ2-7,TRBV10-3,CAISEKGGEYEQYF
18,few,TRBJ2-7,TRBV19,CASSMGVPWYTDSYEQYF
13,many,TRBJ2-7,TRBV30,CAWASGETGEQYF
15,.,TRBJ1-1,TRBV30,CAWSVRRGPNTEAFF
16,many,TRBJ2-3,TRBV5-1,CASSLGFGVSTDTQYF
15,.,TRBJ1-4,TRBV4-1,CASSYDGAANEKLFF
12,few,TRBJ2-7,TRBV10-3,CAISGTDYEQYF
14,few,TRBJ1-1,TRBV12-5,CASGPWTPNTEAFF
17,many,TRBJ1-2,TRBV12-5,CASGLATGTGANYGYTF
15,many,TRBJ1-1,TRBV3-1,CASSQAVGPLAEAFF
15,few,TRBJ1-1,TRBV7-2,CASSLGQAGNTEAFF
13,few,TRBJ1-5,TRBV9,CASSVGPGQPQHF